This TCR beta chain is drawn from a study of cytomegalovirus exposure and HLA in healthy donors (dated 2017 in TCRdb). As for the study more broadly: A later analysis indicated that the 90 to 150 validation repertoires were generated on the platform also employed for the 670 or so repertoires of the first cohort. The aim of the study was to test whether cataloging public T cell receptors could identify signatures of past pathogen exposure. A separate validation cohort of some 130 different subjects was used in addition to the 666-subject first cohort. High-throughput TCR immunosequencing, statistical association of individual TCRs with disease status, and machine learning were combined to predict cytomegalovirus infection status.

The junction carries 12 bases between V and J, which are trimmed by 5 bases and 4 bases respectively. From the germline V gene, CDR1 is SGHNT and CDR2 is YENEEA. There are 14 amino acids in the CDR3, from cysteine to phenylalanine inclusive. Left in the record is the CDR3 DNA by itself, 42 bases read in frame from the first base. Points on this clone: The antigen it binds to is not known. Base qualities are not at hand, and no much larger clone is one base apart.

Separate from the roughly 650-subject first cohort, the validation cohort of 90 to 150 subjects was the group to which the donors belonged. Libraries were made using the immunoSEQ multiplex PCR assay. For the original study's pipeline: A statistical classification framework was built to diagnose cytomegalovirus status from the catalog of TCR beta chain sequences. TCRdb provides this immuneACCESS table in a form limited to in-frame rearrangements. Some clones are lacking; in checked studies, under half of them reflect an unresolved V gene, and why the rest are absent is not known. That table is the source of V, J and clone size, and D and trimming were worked out from the DNA. For this sample the table gives 90,000 to 130,000 clones, of which roughly 88% were detected only once. Roughly 3% of the sample goes to the ten largest clones. The full study reports these points: A later analysis found that TCRs clustered in the first cohort also tended to co-occur in the 120 validation repertoires, with 94% of cluster scores above 0. A later analysis had no HLA typing for the validation cohort, so co-occurrence there was scored across all 130 or so repertoires. The study listed around 160 TCR beta chains as associated with cytomegalovirus. In both the original and validation cohorts, the classifier was reported to diagnose cytomegalovirus status with high specificity and sensitivity. A few of the identified cytomegalovirus-associated TCR beta chains were confirmed in vitro to be specific for cytomegalovirus antigens. According to the authors, the approach could potentially be generalized to other disease states and immunological phenotypes. Most TCR sequences were seen in very few donors, while some public TCRs were found in many individuals.

This receptor was identified in a woman aged 18-35 years in good health and CMV-seronegative. Sample: PBMCs. Recombination linked TRBV11-3 to TRBJ2-4, and TRBD2 may be the D gene, going by 6 matching bases. The nucleotide sequence reads TGTGCCAGCAGCGGCCGGGACTCTAAAAACATTCAGTACTTC. It encodes CASSGRDSKNIQYF.